These 20 T cell receptor beta chains came from one sample sequenced in a study of T cell responses to AZD1222 COVID-19 vaccine. Generated by immunoSEQ multiplex PCR, the TCRdb table keeps only in-frame clones and is missing some. The sample yields 150,000 to 200,000 clones, roughly 92% seen once. The sample was peripheral blood, taken on day 0 of AZD1222 vaccination. These receptors all stem from an adult in good health.

V gene TRBV7-2 combines with J gene TRBJ1-4; no clear D. This CDR3 is 14 amino acids long. Germline CDR1 and CDR2: SGHTA and FQGNSA. The germline V and J ends were trimmed by 5 bases and 4 bases, with 11 bases remaining between them. The DNA for the CDR3 is TGTGCCAGCAGCACCTACAGATTTAATGAAAAACTGTTTTTT. Its translation is CASSTYRFNEKLFF.

J is TRBJ1-1 and V is TRBV19; a possible D gene is TRBD1 (6 bases). The germline gives CDR1 LNHDA, CDR2 SQIVND (reference sequence). This CDR3 region has 14 residues. The V end was cut by 8 bases, the J end by 5 bases, with 18 bases between. In nucleotides, the CDR3 is TGTGCCAGTCAATACACAGGGTCGGGAACTGAAGCTTTCTTT. Translating it yields CASQYTGSGTEAFF.

The chain employs TRBV7-9 and TRBJ1-6, with 7 bases identical to TRBD1. After removal of 1 base from V and 7 bases from J, the junction contained 4 bases not matched to a gene. From germline, CDR1 is SEHNR and CDR2 FQNEAQ (reference sequence). The CDR3 covers 15 residues. The CDR3 loop is CASSLGTGRNSPLHF. DNA of the CDR3: TGTGCCAGCAGCTTAGGGACAGGCCGAAATTCACCCCTCCACTTT.

The rearrangement links TRBV7-2 to TRBJ1-3; unclear D gene. Germline values: CDR1 SGHTA, CDR2 FQGNSA. CDR3 length equals 15 residues. V lost 5 bases and J 0 bases, leaving 11 bases between the germline ends. For the CDR3, the DNA is TGTGCCAGCAGCCCCAACGTACCCTCTGGAAACACCATATATTTT. This encodes CASSPNVPSGNTIYF.

The rearrangement joins TRBV6-1 to TRBJ1-2; the D is unclear. This CDR3 spans 14 amino acids. Between the trimmed V and J ends, which lost 3 bases and 3 bases, there was a span of 11 bases. Germline assignment: CDR1 MNHNS and CDR2 SASEGT. Written as DNA, the CDR3 is TGTGCCAGCAGTGACCGTAGAGGCTACTATGGCTACACCTTC. Amino acids: CASSDRRGYYGYTF.

The chain combines TRBV6-5 with TRBJ1-1; D remains ambiguous. Trimming removed 7 bases from V and 2 bases from J, with 8 bases in between. Per germline, CDR1 MNHEY and CDR2 SVGAGI. This CDR3 spans 12 amino acids. The CDR3 sequence: CASTNTNTEAFF. In nucleotides, the CDR3 is TGTGCCAGCACCAATACCAACACTGAAGCTTTCTTT.

The chain links TRBV28 to TRBJ1-2; TRBD1 matches 7 bases. The CDR3 sequence is 17 residues long. In germline, CDR1 is MDHEN, CDR2 SYDVKM. Germline trimming cut 6 bases from V and 1 base from J; bases unmatched to any gene: 14. CDR3 loop: CASSFNPPGQVNYGYTF. For the CDR3, the DNA is TGTGCCAGCAGCTTTAACCCCCCCGGACAGGTTAACTATGGCTACACCTTC.

The chain employs TRBV5-1 and TRBJ2-7, with 7 bases identical to TRBD1. V lost 5 bases, J lost 0 bases, and 11 bases stayed unmatched. This CDR3 contains 16 residues. Looked up from germline, CDR1 is SGHRS and CDR2 is YFSETQ. CDR3 coding DNA: TGCGCCAGCAGACCTGGGACAGACCCCTACTCCTACGAGCAGTACTTC. This encodes CASRPGTDPYSYEQYF.

The chain has TRBV28 and TRBJ1-2; no firm D call. The germline V gene has CDR1 MDHEN and CDR2 SYDVKM. This CDR3 region has 11 residues. The CDR3 coding sequence is TGTGTGATTGGGGTTGGCTATGGCTACACCTTC. Translating gives CVIGVGYGYTF.

The chain uses TRBV29-1 and TRBJ2-7; a possible D gene is TRBD2 (5 bases). V was trimmed by 6 bases and J by 0 bases, leaving 12 bases between them. The CDR3 is 13 residues long. CDR1 and CDR2 (germline): SQVTM, ANQGSEA. Here the CDR3 reads CSVGGVNSYEQYF. DNA for the CDR3: TGCAGCGTCGGAGGCGTAAACTCCTACGAGCAGTACTTC.

This chain links TRBV28 with TRBJ1-5, with D possibly being TRBD1 (5 bases). CDR1 and CDR2 from the germline V gene are MDHEN and SYDVKM. Trimming took off 5 bases at V and 2 bases at J, with 10 bases between the two ends. The CDR3 spans 14 residues. The CDR3 DNA follows: TGTGCCAGCAGTGCAGGGAACGGCAATCAGCCCCAGCATTTT. Amino acid sequence: CASSAGNGNQPQHF.

J is TRBJ2-2 and V is TRBV6-5; no firm D call. The CDR3 consists of 14 residues. V lost 0 bases to trimming and J lost 6 bases, with 8 bases between them. Germline CDR1 is MNHEY and CDR2 is SVGAGI. Here the CDR3 reads CASSYSALAGELFF. Here the CDR3 DNA reads TGTGCCAGCAGTTACTCGGCCCTCGCCGGGGAGCTGTTTTTT.

V and J are TRBV4-1 and TRBJ1-2; D perhaps matches TRBD1 (6 bases). V was cut by 3 bases and J by 5 bases, with 10 bases left in between. The CDR3 has 13 residues. Germline assignment: CDR1 MGHRA and CDR2 YSYEKL. Written as DNA, the CDR3 is TGCGCCAGCAGCCACGGGGGGGCTTATGGCTACACCTTC. This encodes CASSHGGAYGYTF.

The chain employs TRBV25-1 and TRBJ2-5; D is unclear. The V end was cut by 0 bases, the J end by 4 bases, with 9 bases between. Germline CDR1 MGHDK, CDR2 SYGVNS. The CDR3 spans 14 residues. This CDR3 is CASSEYLGGETQYF. As DNA, the CDR3 is TGTGCCAGCAGTGAATATTTAGGCGGAGAGACCCAGTACTTC.

The rearrangement links TRBV19 to TRBJ1-5, with a possible D match to TRBD1 (5 bases). Germline CDR1 is LNHDA and CDR2 is SQIVND (reference sequence). V lost 7 bases and J 3 bases, leaving 10 bases between the germline ends. The CDR3 extends over 13 amino acids. The CDR3 region has the DNA TGTGCCAGTACCCCACAGGTCAATCAGCCCCAGCATTTT. Encoded protein: CASTPQVNQPQHF.

This chain connects TRBV5-1 to TRBJ2-3; 10 nucleotides match TRBD2. The V and J ends lost 1 base and 3 bases, in that order; junction bases with no gene match: 5. Germline values: CDR1 SGHRS, CDR2 YFSETQ. There are 16 residues in the CDR3. The CDR3 spells CASSLQSGGATDTQYF. The DNA for the CDR3 is TGCGCCAGCAGCTTGCAAAGCGGGGGGGCTACAGATACGCAGTATTTT.

The gene calls are TRBV12-3 or TRBV12-4 and TRBJ2-3; 8 bases are a match to TRBD2. The CDR3 runs 12 residues. V lost 3 bases and J lost 14; bases outside the gene matches: 7. The CDR3 DNA sequence: TGTGCCAGCAGTTTTCCCCGGGGGGGGCGGTATTTT. It translates to CASSFPRGGRYF.

The chain has TRBV7-8 and TRBJ1-4; the D is unclear. V shed 3 bases and J shed 6 bases, with 14 bases lying between them. Germline loops: CDR1 SGHVS, CDR2 FQNEAQ. There are 15 residues in the CDR3. The CDR3 bases are TGTGCCAGCAGCTTTGAGGGAGGAGGTGATGAAAAACTGTTTTTT. Translating gives CASSFEGGGDEKLFF.

This chain uses TRBV2 with TRBJ2-2; weak D call: TRBD2 (6 bases). CDR3 size: 14 residues. The V gene lost 6 bases and the J gene lost 3 bases, with 11 bases spanning the gap. Germline assignment: CDR1 SNHLY and CDR2 FYNNEI. The CDR3 region is CASRAGTYTGELFF. The DNA for the CDR3 is TGTGCCAGCAGGGCCGGGACTTACACCGGGGAGCTGTTTTTT.

The rearrangement links TRBV9 to TRBJ2-6; 7 bases fit TRBD1. The germline gives CDR1 SGDLS, CDR2 YYNGEE. The CDR3 covers 17 residues. V gave up 2 bases and J gave up 0 bases; unmatched junction bases: 5. The CDR3 DNA sequence: TGTGCCAGCAGCGTGGGGACAGTACTCTCTGGGGCCAACGTCCTGACTTTC. Translated: CASSVGTVLSGANVLTF.